This T cell receptor beta chain was profiled in a study of shared clonotypes between healthy human individuals. Across the whole study: CD4 naive and memory got three plates each, CD8 naive two, CD8 memory one.

The CDR3 covers 12 residues. V dropped 7 bases and J dropped 5 bases, with 10 bases sitting between them. CDR1 is SGHDT and CDR2 is YYEEEE in the germline V gene. Overall study findings and caveats: Researchers sampled blood only, noting tissue repertoires likely differ.

The table came from immunoSEQ multiplex PCR; TCRdb's copy has only in-frame clones and leaves some out. The sample shows roughly 2 million clones, approximately 94% of them seen only once. As concerns this clone: Its antigen is undetermined.

All of the donors resided in Nashville, Tennessee, and each was a Caucasian adult. Sequenced: naive CD4+ T cells sorted from blood. Subset in this sample: CD45RA+ positively selected. The V gene is TRBV5-6, the J gene TRBJ2-1; D is unclear. The clonotype comes from a man younger than 35 in good health. The CDR3 DNA is TGTGCCAGCGTTGCGCGCGACAATGAGCAGTTCTTC. Translation gives CASVARDNEQFF.